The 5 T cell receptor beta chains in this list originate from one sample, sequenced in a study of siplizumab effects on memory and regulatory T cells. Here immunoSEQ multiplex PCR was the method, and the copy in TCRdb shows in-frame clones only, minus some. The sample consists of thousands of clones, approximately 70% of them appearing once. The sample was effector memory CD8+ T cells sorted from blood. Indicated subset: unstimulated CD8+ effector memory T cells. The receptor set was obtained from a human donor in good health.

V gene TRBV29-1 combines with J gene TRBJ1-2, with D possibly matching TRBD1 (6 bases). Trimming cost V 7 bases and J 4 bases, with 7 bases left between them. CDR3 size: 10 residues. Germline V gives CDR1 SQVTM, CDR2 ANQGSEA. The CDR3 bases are TGCAGCGACAGGGTCTATGGCTACACCTTC. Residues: CSDRVYGYTF.

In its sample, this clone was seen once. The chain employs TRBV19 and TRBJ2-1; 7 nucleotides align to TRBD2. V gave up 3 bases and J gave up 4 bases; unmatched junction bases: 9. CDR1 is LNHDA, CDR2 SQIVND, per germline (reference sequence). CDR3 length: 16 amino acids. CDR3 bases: TGTGCCAGTAGTATTGGGGCGGGAGTGGTATACAATGAGCAGTTCTTC. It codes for CASSIGAGVVYNEQFF.

CDR3 loop: CASSLPGRGQSNTIYF. In DNA form, the CDR3 reads TGCGCCAGCAGCCTTCCAGGCAGGGGGCAATCAAACACCATATATTTT. The chain uses TRBV5-1 and TRBJ1-3, with 8 bases fitting TRBD1. The V and J ends lost 4 bases and 6 bases, in that order; junction bases with no gene match: 12. The CDR3 runs to 16 residues. Germline CDR1 is SGHRS and CDR2 is YFSETQ.

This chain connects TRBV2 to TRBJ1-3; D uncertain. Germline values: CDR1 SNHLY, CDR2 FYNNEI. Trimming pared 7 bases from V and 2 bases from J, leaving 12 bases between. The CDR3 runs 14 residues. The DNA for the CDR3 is TGTGCCAGCAACGGACCTCAACCTGGAAACACCATATATTTT. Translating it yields CASNGPQPGNTIYF.

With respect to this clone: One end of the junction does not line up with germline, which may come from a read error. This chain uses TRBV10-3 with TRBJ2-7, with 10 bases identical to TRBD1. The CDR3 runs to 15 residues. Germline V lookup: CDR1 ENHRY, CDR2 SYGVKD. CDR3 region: CASSDGTGDYYEQYF. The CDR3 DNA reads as TGTGCCAGCAGTGATGGGACAGGGGACTACTACGAGCAGTACTTC.